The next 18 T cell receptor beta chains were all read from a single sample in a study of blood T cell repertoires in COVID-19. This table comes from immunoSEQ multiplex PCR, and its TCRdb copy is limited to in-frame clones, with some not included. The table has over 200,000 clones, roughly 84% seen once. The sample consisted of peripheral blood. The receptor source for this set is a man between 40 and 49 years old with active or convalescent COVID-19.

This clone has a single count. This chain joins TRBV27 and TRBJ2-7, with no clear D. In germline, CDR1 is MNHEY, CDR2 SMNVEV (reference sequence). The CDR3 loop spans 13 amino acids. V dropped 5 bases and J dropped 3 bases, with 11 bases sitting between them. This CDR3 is CASSNRHLYEQYF. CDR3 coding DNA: TGTGCCAGCAGTAATCGACACCTCTACGAGCAGTACTTC.

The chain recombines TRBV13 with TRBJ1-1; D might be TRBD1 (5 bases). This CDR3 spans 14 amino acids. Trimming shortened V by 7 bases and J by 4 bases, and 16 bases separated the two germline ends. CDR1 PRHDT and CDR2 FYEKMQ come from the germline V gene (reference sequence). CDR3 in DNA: TGTGCCAGCACCCCAAGGGGTCCGGGCACTGAAGCTTTCTTT. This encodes CASTPRGPGTEAFF.

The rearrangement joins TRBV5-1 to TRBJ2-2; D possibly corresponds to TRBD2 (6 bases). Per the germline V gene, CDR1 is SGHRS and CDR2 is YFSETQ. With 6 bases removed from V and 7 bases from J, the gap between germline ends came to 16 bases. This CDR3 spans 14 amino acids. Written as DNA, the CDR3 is TGCGCCAGCACCCTCGGGACTGACATCGGGGAGCTGTTTTTT. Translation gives CASTLGTDIGELFF.

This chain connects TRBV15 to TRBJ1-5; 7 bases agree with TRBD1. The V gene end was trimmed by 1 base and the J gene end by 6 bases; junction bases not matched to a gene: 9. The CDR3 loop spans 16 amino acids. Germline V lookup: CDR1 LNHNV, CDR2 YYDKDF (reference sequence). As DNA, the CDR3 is TGTGCCACCAGCAGAGGGACAGGCCGTTCAAGTCAGCCCCAGCATTTT. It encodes CATSRGTGRSSQPQHF.

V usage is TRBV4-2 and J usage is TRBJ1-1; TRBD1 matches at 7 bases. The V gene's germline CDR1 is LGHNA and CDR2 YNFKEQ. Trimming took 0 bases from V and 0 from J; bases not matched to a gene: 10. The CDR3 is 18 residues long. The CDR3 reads CASSQDPMRTGMNTEAFF. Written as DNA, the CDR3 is TGTGCCAGCAGCCAAGATCCCATGCGGACAGGCATGAACACTGAAGCTTTCTTT.

CDR3 region: CASSLTLASYDEQFF. CDR3 nucleotides: TGTGCCAGCAGCTTAACACTAGCGTCTTACGATGAGCAGTTCTTC. This chain connects TRBV7-3 to TRBJ2-1; the match to TRBD2 covers 7 bases. Unmatched junction bases numbered 7, after V lost 0 bases and J lost 8 bases. The CDR3 loop spans 15 amino acids. Germline assignment: CDR1 SGHTA and CDR2 FQGTGA.

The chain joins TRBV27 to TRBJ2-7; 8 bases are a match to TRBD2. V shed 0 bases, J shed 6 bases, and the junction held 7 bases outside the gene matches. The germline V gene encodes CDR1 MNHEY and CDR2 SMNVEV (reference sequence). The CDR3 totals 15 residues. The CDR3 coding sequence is TGTGCCAGCAGTTTATCATCAGCGGGAGTTGTCGAGCAGTACTTC. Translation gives CASSLSSAGVVEQYF.

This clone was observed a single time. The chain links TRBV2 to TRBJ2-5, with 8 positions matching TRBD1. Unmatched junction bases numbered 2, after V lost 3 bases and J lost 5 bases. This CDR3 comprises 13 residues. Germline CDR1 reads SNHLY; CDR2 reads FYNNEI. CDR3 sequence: CASSDRGRETQYF. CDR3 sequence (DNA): TGTGCCAGCAGTGACAGGGGGCGGGAGACCCAGTACTTC.

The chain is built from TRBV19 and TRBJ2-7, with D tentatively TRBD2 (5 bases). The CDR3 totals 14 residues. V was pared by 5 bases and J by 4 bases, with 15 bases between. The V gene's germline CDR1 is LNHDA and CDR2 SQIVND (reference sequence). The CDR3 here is CASSPRWERYEQYF. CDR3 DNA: TGTGCCAGTAGTCCACGATGGGAGCGGTACGAGCAGTACTTC.

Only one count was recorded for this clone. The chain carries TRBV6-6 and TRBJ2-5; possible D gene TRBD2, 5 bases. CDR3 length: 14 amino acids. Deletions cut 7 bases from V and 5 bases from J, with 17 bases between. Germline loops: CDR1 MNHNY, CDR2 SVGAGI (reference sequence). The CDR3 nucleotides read TGTGCCAGCACTAAAGGTTGGGGAGCGGAGACCCAGTACTTC. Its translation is CASTKGWGAETQYF.

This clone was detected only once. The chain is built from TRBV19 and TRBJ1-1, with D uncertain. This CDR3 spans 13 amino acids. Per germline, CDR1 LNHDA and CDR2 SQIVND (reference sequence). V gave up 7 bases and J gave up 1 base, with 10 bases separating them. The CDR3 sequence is CASMPGRNTEAFF. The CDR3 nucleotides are TGTGCCAGTATGCCTGGGAGGAACACTGAAGCTTTCTTT.

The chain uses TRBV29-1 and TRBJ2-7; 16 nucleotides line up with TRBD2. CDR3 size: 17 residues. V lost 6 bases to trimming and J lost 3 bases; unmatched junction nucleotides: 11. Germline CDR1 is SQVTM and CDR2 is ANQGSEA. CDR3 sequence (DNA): TGCAGCGTCTCCGGGACTAGCGGGGGGGAAGGATTCTACGAGCAGTACTTC. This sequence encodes CSVSGTSGGEGFYEQYF.

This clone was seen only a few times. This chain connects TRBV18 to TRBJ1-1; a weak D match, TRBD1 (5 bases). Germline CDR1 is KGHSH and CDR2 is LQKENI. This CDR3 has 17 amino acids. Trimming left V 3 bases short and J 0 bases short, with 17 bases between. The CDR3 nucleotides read TGTGCCAGCTCACCCCAGGTAGGGGCGACCATGAACACTGAAGCTTTCTTT. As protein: CASSPQVGATMNTEAFF.

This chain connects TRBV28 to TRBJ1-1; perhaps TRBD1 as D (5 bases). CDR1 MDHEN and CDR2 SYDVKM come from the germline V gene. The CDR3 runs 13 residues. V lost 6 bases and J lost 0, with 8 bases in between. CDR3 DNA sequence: TGTGCCAGCAGGACAGTCATGAACACTGAAGCTTTCTTT. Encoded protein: CASRTVMNTEAFF.

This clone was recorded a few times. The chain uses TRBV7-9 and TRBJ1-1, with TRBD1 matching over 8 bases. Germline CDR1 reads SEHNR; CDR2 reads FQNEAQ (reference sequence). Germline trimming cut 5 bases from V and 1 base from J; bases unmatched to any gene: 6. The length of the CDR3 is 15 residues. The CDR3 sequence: CASSLGTGPNTEAFF. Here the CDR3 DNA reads TGTGCCAGCAGCCTAGGGACAGGTCCGAACACTGAAGCTTTCTTT. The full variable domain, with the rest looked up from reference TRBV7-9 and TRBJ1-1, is DTGVSQNPRHKITKRGQNVTFRCDPISEHNRLYWYRQTLGQGPEFLTYFQNEAQLEKSRLLSDRFSAERPKGSFSTLEIQRTEQGDSAMYLCASSLGTGPNTEAFFGQGTRLTVV.

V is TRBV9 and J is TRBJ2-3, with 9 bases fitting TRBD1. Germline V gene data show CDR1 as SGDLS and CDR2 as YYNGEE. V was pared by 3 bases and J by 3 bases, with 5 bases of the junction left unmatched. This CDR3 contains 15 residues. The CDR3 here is CASSATGGLTDTQYF. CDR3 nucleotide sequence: TGTGCCAGCAGCGCAACAGGGGGCCTAACAGATACGCAGTATTTT.

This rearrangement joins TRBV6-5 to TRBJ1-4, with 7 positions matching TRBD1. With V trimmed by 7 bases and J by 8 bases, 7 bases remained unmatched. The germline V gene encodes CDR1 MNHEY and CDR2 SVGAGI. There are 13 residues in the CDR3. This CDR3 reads CASTQPGGEKLFF. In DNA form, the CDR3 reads TGTGCCAGCACTCAACCAGGGGGGGAAAAACTGTTTTTT.

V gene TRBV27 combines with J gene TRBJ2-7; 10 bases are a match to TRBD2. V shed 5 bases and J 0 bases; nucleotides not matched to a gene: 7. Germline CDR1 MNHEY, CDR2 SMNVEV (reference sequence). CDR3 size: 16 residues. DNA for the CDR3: TGTGCCAGCAGTCCATCTAGCGGGGGCGTCTCCTACGAGCAGTACTTC. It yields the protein CASSPSSGGVSYEQYF.